This TCR beta chain was observed in a study of shared clonotypes between healthy human individuals. The repertoire was sequenced with immunoSEQ multiplex PCR; TCRdb's copy has only in-frame clones and lacks some. The sample lists fewer than 3 million clones, less than 95% occurring once. As for this clone: The sample holds other DNA sequences that translate to the same CDR3.

Germline V lookup: CDR1 MDHEN, CDR2 SYDVKM. The V end was cut by 2 bases, the J end by 5 bases, with 4 bases between. The CDR3 sequence is 12 residues long. Sequencing input: naive CD4+ T cells from PBMCs. The subset denotes: CD45RA+ positively selected. The receptor's source is a man aged 18 to 30 in good health. Some clones in this sample may be carry-over from other donors' samples. The V and J genes are TRBV28 and TRBJ1-5; D unresolved. CDR3 sequence reads: CASSLAYQPQHF. CDR3 coding DNA: TGTGCCAGCAGTTTAGCCTATCAGCCCCAGCATTTT. The complete variable domain, with remaining parts taken from reference TRBV28 and TRBJ1-5, reads DVKVTQSSRYLVKRTGEKVFLECVQDMDHENMFWYRQDPGLGLRLIYFSYDVKMKEKGDIPEGYSVSREKKERFSLILESASTNQTSMYLCASSLAYQPQHFGDGTRLSIL.